Following are 26 T cell receptor beta chains from one sample sequenced in a study of cytomegalovirus exposure and HLA in healthy donors. A multiplex PCR was run with 60 Vbeta primers and 13 Jbeta primers. Repertoires were generated with immunoSEQ multiplex PCR, while TCRdb's copy carries only in-frame clones and drops some. The sample consists of approximately 200,000 clones, around 79% of them appearing once. Sequenced material: PBMCs. The source is a girl aged 5-17 years in good health and CMV-seropositive.

The chain recombines TRBV7-2 with TRBJ2-7; D is perhaps TRBD1 (6 bases). Germline values: CDR1 SGHTA, CDR2 FQGNSA. This CDR3 comprises 14 residues. The V end lost 4 bases, the J end lost 3 bases, and 13 bases lay between the germline ends. CDR3 coding DNA: TGTGCCAGCAGCTCCCTCAGGGGAGTCTACGAGCAGTACTTC. Translation gives CASSSLRGVYEQYF.

V gene TRBV2 combines with J gene TRBJ1-5, with D possibly matching TRBD1 (6 bases). The CDR3 has 15 amino acids. V dropped 6 bases and J dropped 1 base, with 13 bases sitting between them. Germline CDR1 is SNHLY and CDR2 is FYNNEI. The CDR3 DNA reads TGTGCCAGCAGCGGGACAATGATGAGCAATCAGCCCCAGCATTTT. This encodes CASSGTMMSNQPQHF.

The rearrangement joins TRBV5-6 to TRBJ2-5; 9 bases fit TRBD1. The CDR3 has 16 residues. V shed 4 bases and J 3 bases; nucleotides not matched to a gene: 10. The germline CDR1 and CDR2 sequences are SGHDT and YYEEEE. Written as DNA, the CDR3 is TGTGCCAGCAGCATGCCGACAGGGGGTGGGGAAGAGACCCAGTACTTC. Residues: CASSMPTGGGEETQYF. Full variable domain (missing parts from reference TRBV5-6 and TRBJ2-5): DAGVTQSPTHLIKTRGQQVTLRCSPKSGHDTVSWYQQALGQGPQFIFQYYEEEERQRGNFPDRFSGHQFPNYSSELNVNALLLGDSALYLCASSMPTGGGEETQYFGPGTRLLVL.

The rearrangement links TRBV7-9 to TRBJ2-7, with D perhaps matching TRBD1 (5 bases). Germline CDR1 and CDR2: SEHNR and FQNEAQ (reference sequence). There are 14 residues in the CDR3. Trimming removed 4 bases at V and 3 bases at J, with 13 bases between. Here the CDR3 reads CASSSTTVSYEQYF. CDR3 coding DNA: TGTGCCAGCAGCTCCACGACAGTCAGCTACGAGCAGTACTTC.

This rearrangement joins TRBV14 to TRBJ1-2, with 8 bases lining up with TRBD1. This CDR3 is built from 16 residues. Unmatched junction bases numbered 10, after V lost 0 bases and J lost 7 bases. Germline lookup yields CDR1 SGHDN and CDR2 FVKESK. The DNA for the CDR3 is TGTGCCAGCAGCCAAGATATGGCGGACAGGGACGGTGGCTACACCTTC. Residues: CASSQDMADRDGGYTF.

On this clone: This same CDR3 is encoded by further DNA sequences in the sample. This chain connects TRBV18 to TRBJ2-5; 8 nucleotides agree with TRBD1. This CDR3 comprises 14 residues. Germline CDR1 reads KGHSH; CDR2 reads LQKENI. V shed 6 bases and J 2 bases; nucleotides not matched to a gene: 5. CDR3 coding DNA: TGTGCCAGCTCCCCAGGGGGCAAGCAAGAGACCCAGTACTTC. It specifies CASSPGGKQETQYF.

V and J are TRBV11-3 and TRBJ1-2, with D perhaps matching TRBD1 (5 bases). V gave up 3 bases and J gave up 6 bases, with 23 bases separating them. There are 17 residues in the CDR3. CDR1 and CDR2 from the germline V gene are SGHNT and YENEEA. The CDR3 loop reads CASSFSVGPREGDGYTF. The CDR3, as DNA: TGTGCCAGCAGCTTCAGTGTGGGGCCCAGGGAAGGGGATGGCTACACCTTC.

The chain joins TRBV7-7 to TRBJ2-7; D perhaps matches TRBD2 (6 bases). This CDR3 comprises 15 residues. Trimming shortened V by 8 bases and J by 2 bases, and 19 bases separated the two germline ends. CDR1 is SSHAT, CDR2 FNYEAQ, per germline (reference sequence). The DNA of the CDR3 is TGTGCCAGCCCCCCCTTGGGGACTTCCACCTACGAGCAGTACTTC. It codes for CASPPLGTSTYEQYF.

J is TRBJ2-5 and V is TRBV7-6, with TRBD2 identical over 9 bases. CDR1 is SGHVS, CDR2 FNYEAQ, per germline. V dropped 1 base and J dropped 1; count of bases not matched to a gene: 4. The CDR3 length is 16 residues. The CDR3 bases are TGTGCCAGCAGCTTAGGCGGCGGGGGGGCCCAAGAGACCCAGTACTTC. Translating it yields CASSLGGGGAQETQYF.

This chain links TRBV4-3 with TRBJ2-1; possible D gene TRBD1, 5 bases. In germline, CDR1 is LGHNA, CDR2 YSLEER. This CDR3 region has 14 residues. V lost 0 bases, J lost 4 bases, and 7 bases lay in between. For the CDR3, the DNA is TGCGCCAGCAGCCAAGATACAGGATACAATGAGCAGTTCTTC. Translation: CASSQDTGYNEQFF.

The chain combines TRBV19 with TRBJ1-2; TRBD1 aligns across 12 bases. CDR3 size: 14 residues. V lost 5 bases to trimming and J lost 7 bases; unmatched junction nucleotides: 5. Germline CDR1 is LNHDA and CDR2 is SQIVND (reference sequence). CDR3 sequence (DNA): TGTGCCAGTAGTTTGGGACAGGGGGCTAGTGGCTACACCTTC. This sequence encodes CASSLGQGASGYTF.

This clone is a singleton in its sample. The chain is built from TRBV4-1 and TRBJ1-4; TRBD1 matches at 7 bases. The germline V gene has CDR1 MGHRA and CDR2 YSYEKL. V was pared by 6 bases and J by 7 bases, with 11 bases of the junction left unmatched. This CDR3 has 15 amino acids. The CDR3 is CASRDEGGAAEKLFF. DNA of the CDR3: TGCGCCAGCAGAGACGAAGGGGGCGCGGCTGAAAAACTGTTTTTT.

V and J are TRBV11-3 and TRBJ2-1; 8 bases align to TRBD2. V lost 5 bases to trimming and J lost 3 bases; unmatched junction nucleotides: 3. This CDR3 has 14 amino acids. The V gene's germline CDR1 is SGHNT and CDR2 YENEEA. This chain's CDR3 is CASSLAGGYNEQFF. CDR3 in DNA: TGTGCCAGCAGCCTCGCGGGGGGCTACAATGAGCAGTTCTTC.

J is TRBJ1-5 and V is TRBV2; 9 nucleotides align to TRBD1. CDR3 length: 15 residues. With 5 bases clipped from V and 3 bases from J, the junction kept 5 bases outside the gene matches. Germline values: CDR1 SNHLY, CDR2 FYNNEI. In DNA, the CDR3 is TGTGCCAGCAGTCGACAGGGGGTTGACAATCAGCCCCAGCATTTT. Its protein is CASSRQGVDNQPQHF.

This chain uses TRBV14 with TRBJ2-5; 10 nucleotides match TRBD1. The CDR3 contains 14 residues. With V trimmed by 4 bases and J by 4 bases, 3 bases remained unmatched. Germline CDR1 is SGHDN and CDR2 is FVKESK. CDR3 in amino acids: CASSRDRGSETQYF. The DNA for the CDR3 is TGTGCCAGCAGCCGGGACAGGGGTTCAGAGACCCAGTACTTC.

V gene TRBV7-2 combines with J gene TRBJ2-2; a possible D gene is TRBD2 (5 bases). From germline, CDR1 is SGHTA and CDR2 FQGNSA. The CDR3 loop spans 14 amino acids. V gave up 3 bases and J gave up 6 bases, with 11 bases separating them. CDR3 in amino acids: CASSFLVGAGELFF. CDR3 nucleotide sequence: TGTGCCAGCAGCTTTTTGGTGGGAGCCGGGGAGCTGTTTTTT.

The chain combines TRBV4-3 with TRBJ1-2; maybe TRBD1 (5 bases). CDR1 and CDR2 (germline): LGHNA, YSLEER. There are 13 residues in the CDR3. V was clipped by 3 bases and J by 7 bases, with 12 bases between them. CDR3 in DNA: TGCGCCAGCAGCCAGAACCAGGGTTTTGGCTACACCTTC. The encoded protein is CASSQNQGFGYTF.

The chain joins TRBV6-5 to TRBJ1-2; D unresolved. Looked up from germline, CDR1 is MNHEY and CDR2 is SVGAGI. Between the trimmed V and J ends, which lost 10 bases and 2 bases, there was a span of 14 bases. CDR3 length: 13 residues. The CDR3, as DNA: TGTGCCATCAGACGGGGTTGGAACTATGGCTACACCTTC. Its translation is CAIRRGWNYGYTF.

The genes are TRBV7-2 and TRBJ2-7; 13 bases match TRBD2. This CDR3 is built from 18 residues. Germline V gene lookup returns CDR1 SGHTA and CDR2 FQGNSA. V gave up 3 bases and J gave up 0 bases; unmatched junction bases: 8. CDR3 DNA sequence: TGTGCCAGCAGCTTCAGGACTAGCGGGGGCGGATTCTCCTACGAGCAGTACTTC. This encodes CASSFRTSGGGFSYEQYF.

The rearrangement joins TRBV21-1 to TRBJ1-2; the table's D call TRBD1 went unverified against the DNA. TRBV21-1 is a pseudogene segment. The CDR3 length is 13 residues. The CDR3 bases are TGTGCCAGCAGCAAAGCAGACATAGAGGGCTACACCTTC. Translation: CASSKADIEGYTF.

The V call is TRBV5-4, the J call TRBJ2-5, with D unclear. The J call may be mistaken, given a closer DNA end match to TRBJ2-7. Germline CDR1 and CDR2: SGHNT and YYREEE (reference sequence). CDR3 length equals 14 residues. The CDR3 nucleotides read TGTGCCAGCAGCTTCCCAGGTGCCTCCTACGAGCAGTACTTC. Translated: CASSFPGASYEQYF.

This clone was found a few times. The chain links TRBV6-5 to TRBJ2-7, with 10 positions matching TRBD1. The germline CDR1 and CDR2 sequences are MNHEY and SVGAGI. The J segment lost 5 bases and the V segment lost 4 bases, leaving 8 bases of the junction unmatched. The CDR3 is 15 residues long. CDR3 sequence reads: CASSSYRDRGDEQYF. The DNA for the CDR3 is TGTGCCAGCAGTTCCTACCGGGACAGGGGTGACGAGCAGTACTTC.

This chain connects TRBV19 to TRBJ1-4, with TRBD1 as a possible D gene (5 bases). With 3 bases removed from V and 6 bases from J, the gap between germline ends came to 14 bases. Germline V gives CDR1 LNHDA, CDR2 SQIVND (reference sequence). CDR3 size: 15 residues. CDR3 loop: CASSILGQEHEKLFF. The CDR3 bases are TGTGCCAGTAGTATTTTGGGGCAGGAACATGAAAAACTGTTTTTT.

The chain recombines TRBV29-1 with TRBJ2-7; 7 nucleotides line up with TRBD2. V dropped 4 bases and J dropped 6; count of bases not matched to a gene: 6. Germline loops: CDR1 SQVTM, CDR2 ANQGSEA. This CDR3 has 12 residues. This chain's CDR3 is CSVGGGKGEQYF. The DNA of the CDR3 is TGCAGCGTTGGGGGGGGAAAGGGCGAGCAGTACTTC.

V usage is TRBV19 and J usage is TRBJ2-7; TRBD2 aligns across 7 bases. This CDR3 has 14 residues. V trimming: 3 bases; J trimming: 3 bases; junction bases outside the gene matches: 5. The V gene's germline CDR1 is LNHDA and CDR2 SQIVND (reference sequence). The CDR3 nucleotides read TGTGCCAGTAGTATGGCCGGGGGGATCTACGAGCAGTACTTC. This codes for CASSMAGGIYEQYF.

The chain employs TRBV5-4 and TRBJ2-3; 8 nucleotides agree with TRBD1. The CDR3 has 17 residues. J gave up 4 bases and V 3 bases, and 13 bases lay outside the gene matches. Looked up from germline, CDR1 is SGHNT and CDR2 is YYREEE (reference sequence). As DNA, the CDR3 is TGTGCCAGCAGCTCCAGACTGGGACAGGTCTTGGCAGATACGCAGTATTTT. This sequence encodes CASSSRLGQVLADTQYF.